This TCR beta chain was found in a study of T cells after yellow fever vaccination. Germline CDR1 reads SQVTM; CDR2 reads ANQGSEA. J lost 8 bases, V lost 4 bases, and 7 bases had no gene match. The CDR3 totals 12 residues. A process of 5'RACE template switching, which added a universal primer site and UMIs, was used to make TCR cDNA. TCRdb re-called the 5' RACE reads with MiXCR, one entry per CDR3 protein. The sample records 95,000 to 100,000 distinct CDR3 sequences, about 6% being singletons. This clonotype was seen repeatedly, ten times or more. This TCR was sampled from a young man who received the YFV17D yellow fever vaccine. The sample was CD8+ T cells sorted from PBMCs, taken 10 days after the yellow fever booster vaccination. The chain employs TRBV29-1 and TRBJ1-1, with TRBD1 matching 7 bases. The CDR3 region has the DNA TGCAGCGTTGGATGGATGGGACAGGAAGCTTTCTTT. Its translation: CSVGWMGQEAFF.